This record covers a single TCR beta chain. Its antigen is unidentified. This record belongs to a study of Tregs in tolerant kidney transplant recipients. Study-level points and caveats: Tregs expanded with activated donor B cells seemed most donor-specific.

The method was immunoSEQ multiplex PCR; TCRdb's version includes in-frame clones alone and lacks a portion of them. The sample yields some 69,000 clones, 80% to 85% seen once. Germline V CDR1 and CDR2: SQVTM, ANQGSEA. The CDR3 has 14 amino acids. V was clipped by 3 bases and J by 4 bases, with 15 bases between them. Unstimulated Tregs (CD4+CD25+CD127-) and CD4+CD25- non-Tregs were sorted from PBMCs. The V gene is TRBV29-1, the J gene TRBJ1-1; D gene uncertain. Material for sequencing was CD4+ T cells from blood. The clonotype originates from a human donor in good health. The DNA of the CDR3 is TGCAGCGTTGAGGAGCGGAGGGAGGGCACTGAAGCTTTCTTT. Its translation is CSVEERREGTEAFF.